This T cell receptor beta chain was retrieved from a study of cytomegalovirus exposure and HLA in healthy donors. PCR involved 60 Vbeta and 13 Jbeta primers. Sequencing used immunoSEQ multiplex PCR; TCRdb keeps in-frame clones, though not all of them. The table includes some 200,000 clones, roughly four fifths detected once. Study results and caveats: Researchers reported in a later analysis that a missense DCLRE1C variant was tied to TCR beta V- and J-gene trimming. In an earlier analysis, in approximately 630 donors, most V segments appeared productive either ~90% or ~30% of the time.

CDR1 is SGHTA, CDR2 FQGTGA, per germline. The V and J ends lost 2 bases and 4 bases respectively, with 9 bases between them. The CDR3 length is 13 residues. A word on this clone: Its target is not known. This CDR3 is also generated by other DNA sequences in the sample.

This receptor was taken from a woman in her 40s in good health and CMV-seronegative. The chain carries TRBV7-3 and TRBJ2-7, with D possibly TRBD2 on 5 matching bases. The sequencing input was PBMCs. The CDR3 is CASSLGRGYEQYF. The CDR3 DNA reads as TGTGCCAGCAGCTTAGGACGCGGGTACGAGCAGTACTTC.